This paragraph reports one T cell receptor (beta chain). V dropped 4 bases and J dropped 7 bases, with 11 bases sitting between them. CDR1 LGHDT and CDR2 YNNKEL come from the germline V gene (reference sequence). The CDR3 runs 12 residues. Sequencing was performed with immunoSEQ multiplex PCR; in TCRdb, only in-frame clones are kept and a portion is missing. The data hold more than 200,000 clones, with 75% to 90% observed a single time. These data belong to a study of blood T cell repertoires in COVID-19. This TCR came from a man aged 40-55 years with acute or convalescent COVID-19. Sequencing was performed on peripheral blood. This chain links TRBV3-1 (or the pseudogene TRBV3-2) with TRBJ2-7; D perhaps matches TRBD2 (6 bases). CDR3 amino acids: CASSLVAGEQYF. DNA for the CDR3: TGTGCCAGCAGCCTGGTGGCGGGAGAGCAGTACTTC.